This entry is about one T cell receptor (beta chain). This sample was included in a study of T cell changes during pregnancy in multiple sclerosis. Trimming cost V 0 bases and J 3 bases; bases outside gene matches: 2. CDR1 SGDLS and CDR2 YYNGEE come from the germline V gene. This CDR3 is built from 15 residues. The method was immunoSEQ multiplex PCR; TCRdb's version includes in-frame clones alone and lacks a portion of them. The repertoire has about 28,000 clones, about 86% of them found once; the top ten carry 0.6% to 0.8%. The V gene is TRBV9, the J gene TRBJ1-5, with TRBD1 matching 8 bases. The material was CD4+ T cells from peripheral blood mononuclear cells, obtained in the first trimester of pregnancy. This receptor was obtained from a female donor in good health, enrolled as a control in a pregnancy study. The DNA of the CDR3 is TGTGCCAGCAGCGTAGGGGGACAGGTCAATCAGCCCCAGCATTTT. It yields the protein CASSVGGQVNQPQHF. Full variable domain (remainder filled in from reference TRBV9 and TRBJ1-5): DSGVTQTPKHLITATGQRVTLRCSPRSGDLSVYWYQQSLDQGLQFLIQYYNGEERAKGNILERFSAQQFPDLHSELNLSSLELGDSALYFCASSVGGQVNQPQHFGDGTRLSIL.